Listed below are T cell receptor beta chains from one sample, sequenced in a study of blood T cell repertoires in COVID-19. Method: immunoSEQ multiplex PCR; TCRdb's copy keeps in-frame clones and lacks some. The top ten clones hold roughly 9.8% of a sample with about 200,000 clones, roughly 85% of them seen once. The sample consisted of peripheral blood. These receptors came from a human donor with active or convalescent COVID-19. The donor label of this sample is uncertain. The CDR3 runs from the conserved cysteine through the conserved F or W. Fields, in order: clone size, V gene, J gene, D gene, CDR3 protein, CDR3 DNA. D genes are given only for firm matches. The listing skips clone size in some rows; elsewhere it reads once, few, many or a size class.

clone size: few
V gene: TRBV10-3
J gene: TRBJ2-4
D gene: -
CDR3 protein: CAISESSDRSKNIQYF
CDR3 DNA: TGTGCCATCAGTGAGTCGTCCGACAGGAGTAAAAACATTCAGTACTTC

clone size: -
V gene: TRBV4-1
J gene: TRBJ1-2
D gene: TRBD1
CDR3 protein: CASSQAIDRAYGYTF
CDR3 DNA: TGCGCCAGCAGCCAAGCCATTGACAGGGCCTATGGCTACACCTTC

clone size: -
V gene: TRBV2
J gene: TRBJ2-2
D gene: -
CDR3 protein: CASGRSNTGELFF
CDR3 DNA: TGTGCCAGCGGGAGGTCGAACACCGGGGAGCTGTTTTTT

clone size: -
V gene: TRBV5-1
J gene: TRBJ2-1
D gene: TRBD1
CDR3 protein: CASSLAGGAPNEQFF
CDR3 DNA: TGCGCCAGCAGCTTGGCAGGGGGCGCCCCCAATGAGCAGTTCTTC

clone size: few
V gene: TRBV12-2
J gene: TRBJ1-5
D gene: -
CDR3 protein: CASRLGLGVNQPQHF
CDR3 DNA: TGTGCAAGTCGCTTAGGACTCGGGGTTAATCAGCCCCAGCATTTT

clone size: -
V gene: TRBV24-1
J gene: TRBJ2-7
D gene: -
CDR3 protein: CATRSRGGYEQYF
CDR3 DNA: TGTGCCACCAGGTCGAGGGGAGGCTACGAGCAGTACTTC

clone size: -
V gene: TRBV7-2
J gene: TRBJ2-1
D gene: TRBD1
CDR3 protein: CASSRGQSSYNEQFF
CDR3 DNA: TGTGCCAGCAGCAGGGGACAGAGCTCCTACAATGAGCAGTTCTTC

clone size: -
V gene: TRBV30
J gene: TRBJ1-3
D gene: -
CDR3 protein: CAWINSGNTIYF
CDR3 DNA: TGTGCCTGGATCAACTCTGGAAACACCATATATTTT

clone size: -
V gene: TRBV28
J gene: TRBJ1-2
D gene: -
CDR3 protein: CASGTGFGYTF
CDR3 DNA: TGTGCCAGCGGTACAGGGTTTGGCTACACCTTC

clone size: -
V gene: TRBV15
J gene: TRBJ2-7
D gene: TRBD1
CDR3 protein: CATQGQAYEQYF
CDR3 DNA: TGTGCCACCCAAGGACAGGCATACGAGCAGTACTTC

clone size: -
V gene: TRBV6-4
J gene: TRBJ1-1
D gene: -
CDR3 protein: CASSARVGGTEAFF
CDR3 DNA: TGTGCCAGCAGTGCCAGGGTTGGGGGGACTGAAGCTTTCTTT

clone size: -
V gene: TRBV4-2
J gene: TRBJ2-5
D gene: TRBD2
CDR3 protein: CASSQQPRGLAGETQYF
CDR3 DNA: TGTGCCAGCAGCCAGCAACCCCGGGGACTAGCGGGAGAGACCCAGTACTTC

clone size: -
V gene: TRBV7-2
J gene: TRBJ2-1
D gene: TRBD2
CDR3 protein: CASSRSSGGAFYEQFF
CDR3 DNA: TGTGCCAGCAGCCGGTCAAGCGGGGGGGCTTTTTATGAGCAGTTCTTC

clone size: few
V gene: TRBV6-2/TRBV6-3
J gene: TRBJ2-2
D gene: -
CDR3 protein: CASSYFQGAGELFF
CDR3 DNA: TGTGCCAGCAGTTACTTCCAGGGCGCCGGGGAGCTGTTTTTT

clone size: -
V gene: TRBV10-1
J gene: TRBJ1-5
D gene: TRBD1
CDR3 protein: CARFDRGGSNQPQHF
CDR3 DNA: TGCGCCAGATTCGACAGGGGCGGTAGCAATCAGCCCCAGCATTTT

clone size: -
V gene: TRBV2
J gene: TRBJ1-3
D gene: -
CDR3 protein: CASSGQRPGNTIYF
CDR3 DNA: TGTGCCAGCAGCGGACAGCGCCCTGGAAACACCATATATTTT

clone size: -
V gene: TRBV7-2
J gene: TRBJ1-6
D gene: -
CDR3 protein: CASSFRTALHF
CDR3 DNA: TGTGCCAGCAGCTTCCGTACGGCCCTCCACTTT

clone size: -
V gene: TRBV5-4
J gene: TRBJ2-7
D gene: TRBD2
CDR3 protein: CASSWGTSEIYEQYF
CDR3 DNA: TGTGCCAGCAGCTGGGGGACTAGCGAGATTTACGAGCAGTACTTC

clone size: few
V gene: TRBV7-9
J gene: TRBJ1-2
D gene: TRBD1
CDR3 protein: CASSLVAGGSDGYTF
CDR3 DNA: TGTGCCAGCAGCTTAGTTGCAGGGGGCTCGGATGGCTACACCTTC

clone size: -
V gene: TRBV11-2
J gene: TRBJ2-3
D gene: -
CDR3 protein: CASSSGTDTQYF
CDR3 DNA: TGTGCCAGCAGCTCTGGCACAGATACGCAGTATTTT

clone size: -
V gene: TRBV3-1/TRBV3-2
J gene: TRBJ2-2
D gene: -
CDR3 protein: CASSQGPGATGELFF
CDR3 DNA: TGTGCCAGCAGCCAAGGTCCAGGTGCGACCGGGGAGCTGTTTTTT

clone size: -
V gene: TRBV19
J gene: TRBJ2-3
D gene: -
CDR3 protein: CASSAETGSSTDTQYF
CDR3 DNA: TGTGCCAGTAGTGCCGAGACAGGCTCTAGCACAGATACGCAGTATTTT